This TCR beta chain was captured by sequencing in a study of blood T cell repertoires in COVID-19. CDR1 is MDHEN, CDR2 SYDVKM, per germline. The V and J ends lost 6 bases and 4 bases, in that order; junction bases with no gene match: 8. The CDR3 sequence is 14 residues long. Per the authors' pipeline: Using reference gene primer amplification, nucleated cell counts were estimated. The table came from immunoSEQ multiplex PCR; TCRdb's copy has only in-frame clones and leaves some out. V and J calls and clone size are those listed in that table; D and trimming were worked out from the DNA. The sample lists hundreds of thousands of clones, 86% occurring once.

The TCR comes from a woman aged 50 to 65 in a cohort exposed to, infected with or recovered from COVID-19 (not recorded which). The sequenced sample consisted of PBMCs or T cells enriched from blood (not recorded which). The V call is TRBV28, the J call TRBJ1-2; 7 nucleotides line up with TRBD1. CDR3 sequence: CASREGAISYGYTF. In DNA, the CDR3 is TGTGCCAGCAGGGAGGGGGCGATTTCCTATGGCTACACCTTC.